This entry lists 21 T cell receptor beta chains sequenced from one sample in a study of identical twins. MiXCR, applied by TCRdb to the 5' RACE reads, yields one record per CDR3 protein. Of some 260,000 distinct CDR3 sequences detected, over 12% appear once; the ten largest clones hold approximately 8.2%. The specimen sequenced was memory (CD45RO+) T cells sorted from blood. The receptors come from a young woman in good health.

This clonotype came up a few times. At one end, the junction sequence differs from germline, possibly due to a read error. V and J are TRBV20-1 and TRBJ1-3, with 7 bases aligning to TRBD1. CDR1 DFQATT and CDR2 SNEGSKA come from the germline V gene (reference sequence). This CDR3 region has 13 residues. The DNA of the CDR3 is TGCAGTGGTAGACAGGGCGGTGGAAACACCATATATTTT. Protein product: CSGRQGGGNTIYF.

This clonotype was detected only a few times. The rearrangement links TRBV12-3 or TRBV12-4 to TRBJ1-1, with 7 bases identical to TRBD1. V lost 5 bases to trimming and J lost 7 bases; unmatched junction nucleotides: 7. The CDR3 runs to 13 residues. The DNA of the CDR3 is TGTGCCAGCAGTCAACAGGGGCTAGGTGAAGCTTTCTTT. Translation gives CASSQQGLGEAFF.

This clonotype was detected only a few times. CDR3 sequence reads: CASSLGSLAGSYNEQFF. In nucleotides, the CDR3 is TGTGCCAGCAGCTTAGGTTCACTAGCGGGCTCCTACAATGAGCAGTTCTTC. V usage is TRBV7-8 and J usage is TRBJ2-1; 9 bases map to TRBD2. V gave up 1 base and J gave up 0 bases; unmatched junction bases: 4. CDR3 length: 17 residues. Germline lookup yields CDR1 SGHVS and CDR2 FQNEAQ.

This clonotype was picked up a small number of times. The rearrangement uses TRBV3-1 and TRBJ2-5; TRBD2 might be the D (5 bases). Germline loops: CDR1 LGHDT, CDR2 YNNKEL (reference sequence). Trimming cost V 2 bases and J 7 bases, with 17 bases left between them. This CDR3 comprises 15 residues. Written as DNA, the CDR3 is TGTGCCAGCAGCCAACCTCGGGGTACCCTGATGACCCAGTACTTC. The encoded protein is CASSQPRGTLMTQYF.

This clonotype was seen more than once but under ten times. The rearrangement joins TRBV4-1 to TRBJ1-1, with D perhaps TRBD1 (6 bases). Trimming cost V 5 bases and J 10 bases, with 11 bases left between them. The germline CDR1 and CDR2 sequences are MGHRA and YSYEKL. The CDR3 runs 11 residues. The CDR3 sequence: CASSTGQRAFF. CDR3 DNA: TGCGCCAGCAGCACCGGACAGAGAGCTTTCTTT.

This clonotype was found a few times. The chain uses TRBV5-1 and TRBJ2-5; 7 bases are a match to TRBD1. The germline gives CDR1 SGHRS, CDR2 YFSETQ. Trimming at V came to 0 bases and at J to 2 bases, leaving 4 bases not matched to a gene. CDR3 length equals 15 residues. CDR3 in amino acids: CASSLDSGQQETQYF. The CDR3 region has the DNA TGCGCCAGCAGCTTGGACTCGGGACAGCAAGAGACCCAGTACTTC.

V gene TRBV7-2 combines with J gene TRBJ2-7, with D hard to call. The CDR3 has 15 amino acids. Germline CDR1 SGHTA, CDR2 FQGNSA. V lost 1 base and J 0 bases, leaving 10 bases between the germline ends. The CDR3 DNA is TGTGCCAGCAGCTTAGTTAGCCCGTCCTCCTACGAGCAGTACTTC. Translation gives CASSLVSPSSYEQYF. The variable domain in full, with the rest retrieved from reference TRBV7-2 and TRBJ2-7, is GAGVSQSPSNKVTEKGKDVELRCDPISGHTALYWYRQSLGQGLEFLIYFQGNSAPDKSGLPSDRFSAERTGGSVSTLTIQRTQQEDSAVYLCASSLVSPSSYEQYFGPGTRLTVT.

This chain uses TRBV29-1 with TRBJ2-7; unclear D gene. Trimming pared 4 bases from V and 8 bases from J, leaving 9 bases between. This CDR3 spans 10 amino acids. From germline, CDR1 is SQVTM and CDR2 ANQGSEA. This chain's CDR3 is CSVVSAKQYF. The CDR3 DNA sequence: TGCAGCGTTGTTTCTGCCAAGCAGTACTTC.

Comments on this clonotype: A junction boundary mismatches the germline segment, possibly from a read error. The J gene is TRBJ2-2, the V gene TRBV7-7; a weak D match, TRBD2 (6 bases). There are 14 residues in the CDR3. Germline V gives CDR1 SSHAT, CDR2 FNYEAQ (reference sequence). The CDR3 is CASSRGLATGELFF. DNA for the CDR3: TGTGCTAGCAGCCGCGGCCTAGCGACCGGGGAGCTGTTTTTT.

The chain joins TRBV20-1 to TRBJ1-3, with D hard to call. The germline CDR1 and CDR2 sequences are DFQATT and SNEGSKA (reference sequence). The CDR3 runs 13 residues. Trimming removed 1 base from V and 3 bases from J, with 7 bases in between. The CDR3 reads CSARGGVGNTIYF. The CDR3 bases are TGCAGTGCTAGAGGCGGGGTTGGAAACACCATATATTTT.

The chain recombines TRBV12-3 or TRBV12-4 with TRBJ2-1; the match to TRBD2 covers 10 bases. The CDR3 totals 17 residues. Trimming cost V 4 bases and J 8 bases; bases outside gene matches: 14. The CDR3 DNA sequence: TGTGCCAGCAGTTACGCCCTCCAGCGGGGGGGCCAGGATGAGCAGTTCTTC. Translated: CASSYALQRGGQDEQFF.

V usage is TRBV7-3 and J usage is TRBJ2-2; TRBD2 might be the D (7 bases). The CDR3 extends over 16 amino acids. Trimming stripped 2 bases from V and 7 bases from J, with 17 bases between. Germline V lookup: CDR1 SGHTA, CDR2 FQGTGA. CDR3 DNA: TGTGCCAGCAGCTTACGAGGGGGGGCCCAGATCGGGGAGCTGTTTTTT. Translation gives CASSLRGGAQIGELFF.

This chain joins TRBV28 and TRBJ2-2, with no clear D. V was shortened by 4 bases and J by 1 base, with 7 bases between the two germline ends. This CDR3 contains 14 residues. CDR1 is MDHEN and CDR2 is SYDVKM in the germline V gene. The CDR3 DNA follows: TGTGCCAGCAGTTCCCTCTTGAACACCGGGGAGCTGTTTTTT. This sequence encodes CASSSLLNTGELFF. Drawing the rest from reference TRBV28 and TRBJ2-2, the complete variable domain is DVKVTQSSRYLVKRTGEKVFLECVQDMDHENMFWYRQDPGLGLRLIYFSYDVKMKEKGDIPEGYSVSREKKERFSLILESASTNQTSMYLCASSSLLNTGELFFGEGSRLTVL.

The rearrangement joins TRBV20-1 to TRBJ2-5; 8 bases match TRBD1. CDR1 and CDR2 from the germline V gene are DFQATT and SNEGSKA (reference sequence). The CDR3 spans 13 residues. V shed 5 bases, J shed 3 bases, and the junction held 5 bases outside the gene matches. DNA for the CDR3: TGCAGTGCTGCCCGGACAGGGAAAGAGACCCAGTACTTC. Translation: CSAARTGKETQYF.

The rearrangement joins TRBV7-9 to TRBJ2-5, with 7 bases matching TRBD2. Trimming removed 3 bases from V and 3 bases from J; junction bases left unmatched: 10. There are 16 residues in the CDR3. CDR1 and CDR2 (germline): SEHNR, FQNEAQ (reference sequence). For the CDR3, the DNA is TGTGCCAGCAGCTTCGCGGGAGCGGCCACGGAAGAGACCCAGTACTTC. Translation: CASSFAGAATEETQYF.

This clonotype came up a few times. The genes are TRBV30 and TRBJ1-1, with D hard to call. Germline-derived CDR1 and CDR2 are GTSNPN and SVGIG (reference sequence). The V end lost 8 bases, the J end lost 4 bases, and 23 bases lay between the germline ends. The CDR3 extends over 15 amino acids. CDR3 DNA sequence: TGTGCCGGAGTTCGTTTGGGGAGGGAAGGCACTGAAGCTTTCTTT. Its translation: CAGVRLGREGTEAFF.

The chain links TRBV7-2 to TRBJ2-6; no clear D gene. The germline V and J ends were trimmed by 7 bases and 0 bases, with 10 bases remaining between them. Looked up from germline, CDR1 is SGHTA and CDR2 is FQGNSA. CDR3 length: 15 amino acids. CDR3 sequence: CASTVPNSGANVLTF. In nucleotides, the CDR3 is TGTGCCAGCACCGTACCCAACTCTGGGGCCAACGTCCTGACTTTC.

The rearrangement uses TRBV15 and TRBJ1-1, with TRBD1 as a possible D gene (5 bases). The V gene's germline CDR1 is LNHNV and CDR2 YYDKDF (reference sequence). The CDR3 runs to 15 residues. V was clipped by 10 bases and J by 0 bases, with 18 bases between them. CDR3 loop: CASLGRIGVNTEAFF. In DNA, the CDR3 is TGTGCCAGCCTGGGGCGGATAGGGGTGAACACTGAAGCTTTCTTT. Full variable domain (missing parts from reference TRBV15 and TRBJ1-1): DAMVIQNPRYQVTQFGKPVTLSCSQTLNHNVMYWYQQKSSQAPKLLFHYYDKDFNNEADTPDNFQSRRPNTSFCFLDIRSPGLGDTAMYLCASLGRIGVNTEAFFGQGTRLTVV.

This clonotype has a handful of counts. This may be a read error: a much more frequent sequence differs by one nucleotide. The J gene is TRBJ2-3, the V gene TRBV20-1; D not certain. V lost 1 base and J lost 4, with 3 bases in between. Germline CDR1 and CDR2: DFQATT and SNEGSKA (reference sequence). This CDR3 is 11 amino acids long. CDR3 bases: TGCAGTGCTAGAGGCCCAGATACGCAGTATTTT. It yields the protein CSARGPDTQYF.

The V call is TRBV4-3, the J call TRBJ2-1; unclear D gene. Germline V gene lookup returns CDR1 LGHNA and CDR2 YSLEER. The CDR3 runs to 13 residues. Deletions cut 0 bases from V and 7 bases from J, with 7 bases between. The CDR3 region is CASSQEEMNEQFF. The CDR3 DNA sequence: TGCGCCAGCAGCCAAGAAGAGATGAATGAGCAGTTCTTC.

This clonotype was picked up a small number of times. This chain joins TRBV10-2 and TRBJ2-7, with D tentatively TRBD1 (5 bases). Germline CDR1 and CDR2: WSHSY and SAAADI. The CDR3 sequence is 13 residues long. Trimming removed 11 bases from V and 0 bases from J, with 14 bases in between. CDR3 region: CASKGDSSYEQYF. CDR3 in DNA: TGCGCCTCAAAGGGCGACAGCTCCTACGAGCAGTACTTC.